This T cell receptor (beta chain) was retrieved from a study of blood T cell repertoires in COVID-19. Study-wide background: Italy, Spain and the United States were the sources of the convalescent and acute COVID-19 samples.

The CDR3 covers 14 residues. The J segment lost 6 bases and the V segment lost 4 bases, leaving 6 bases of the junction unmatched. Per the germline V gene, CDR1 is SGHKS and CDR2 is YYEKEE (reference sequence). The data were produced by immunoSEQ multiplex PCR, yet TCRdb's version contains in-frame clones alone and is incomplete. The table has tens of thousands of clones, around 80% seen once. The receptor was derived from a man aged 80 or over with active or convalescent COVID-19. The rearrangement joins TRBV5-5 to TRBJ2-1; 8 bases map to TRBD1. Sequenced material: peripheral blood. The CDR3 reads CASSPGQGLNEQFF. The CDR3 bases are TGTGCCAGCAGCCCAGGACAGGGCCTCAATGAGCAGTTCTTC.